This TCR beta chain was sequenced in a study of cytomegalovirus exposure and HLA in healthy donors. Study in general: Membership in the Caucasian-associated ancestry cluster was found for about 84% of roughly 400 genotyped donors.

A note on this clone: Its antigen is unknown.

Donors had nominal health at sampling but likely had unrecorded immune exposures. Study findings and constraints: In the analysis, some V segments, TRBV6-2 and TRBV6-3 included, were excluded as indistinguishable. Associated with HLA alleles at 0.05 false discovery rate in a later analysis were around 15,000 TCR beta sequences.

CDR1 is SGHVS and CDR2 is FQNEAQ in the germline V gene. CDR3 length: 15 amino acids. V shed 1 base and J 7 bases; nucleotides not matched to a gene: 6. The PCR used 60 Vbeta and 13 Jbeta primers. Sequencing used immunoSEQ multiplex PCR; TCRdb keeps in-frame clones, though not all of them. Across around 200,000 clones, the top ten clones capture 1.1% of the sample. Sequencing input: PBMCs. The origin of this receptor is a girl aged 2 to 9 in good health and CMV-seropositive. The V and J genes are TRBV7-8 and TRBJ1-4; 7 bases agree with TRBD1. As DNA, the CDR3 is TGTGCCAGCAGCTTAGTGTTACAGGGGTCTGAAAAACTGTTTTTT. Amino acid sequence: CASSLVLQGSEKLFF.